This T cell receptor (beta chain) was captured by sequencing in a study of T cells in localized non-small cell lung cancer. Clones were sequenced by immunoSEQ multiplex PCR, and TCRdb holds only the in-frame ones, with some missing. The data contain more than 4,000 clones, around 29% of them singletons. The TCR comes from a man aged 40 to 70 with stage III squamous cell lung carcinoma. Sample: lung tumor tissue, taken before any cancer treatment.

This CDR3 is CASTPRANTEAFF. In nucleotides, the CDR3 is TGTGCCAGCACCCCCAGGGCGAACACTGAAGCTTTCTTT. The chain uses TRBV25-1 and TRBJ1-1; possibly TRBD1 for D (5 bases). The CDR3 totals 13 residues. Per germline, CDR1 MGHDK and CDR2 SYGVNS. V lost 7 bases and J lost 1, with 10 bases in between.